The 18 T cell receptor beta chains listed next were all sequenced from one sample in a study of blood T cell repertoires in COVID-19. TCRdb's copy holds only in-frame clones and misses some; the assay was immunoSEQ multiplex PCR. The sample gives about 48,000 clones, around 84% of which show up once; 2.6% is in the top ten. Sequencing used peripheral blood. The receptors come from a woman of 80 years or more with COVID-19, enrolled during active disease.

The chain carries TRBV5-1 and TRBJ1-6; the match to TRBD1 covers 10 bases. The CDR3 is 16 residues long. Trimming removed 4 bases from V and 5 bases from J; junction bases left unmatched: 6. Germline CDR1 SGHRS, CDR2 YFSETQ. The CDR3 loop is CASSPRGQGDNSPLHF. CDR3 nucleotide sequence: TGCGCCAGCAGCCCTCGCGGACAGGGGGATAATTCACCCCTCCACTTT.

The CDR3 loop reads CASSYSRVYNEQFF. Written as DNA, the CDR3 is TGTGCCAGCAGTTACTCGAGAGTGTACAATGAGCAGTTCTTC. The V gene is TRBV6-6, the J gene TRBJ2-1; D is uncertain. CDR1 MNHNY and CDR2 SVGAGI come from the germline V gene (reference sequence). V was cut by 0 bases and J by 4 bases, with 7 bases left in between. The CDR3 loop spans 14 amino acids.

V is TRBV3-1 (or the pseudogene TRBV3-2) and J is TRBJ2-7; perhaps TRBD2 as D (5 bases). Germline CDR1 and CDR2: LGHDT and YNNKEL (reference sequence). The ends were cut back, 1 base at V and 7 bases at J, with 5 bases in the middle. CDR3 length: 11 residues. CDR3 region: CASSQGGEQYF. CDR3 nucleotide sequence: TGTGCCAGCAGCCAAGGAGGGGAGCAGTACTTC.

The chain recombines TRBV2 with TRBJ1-2, with TRBD1 as a possible D gene (6 bases). The CDR3 contains 15 residues. With 6 bases removed from V and 8 bases from J, the gap between germline ends came to 22 bases. From germline, CDR1 is SNHLY and CDR2 FYNNEI. This CDR3 is CASSPWQGMVAGYTF. As DNA, the CDR3 is TGTGCCAGCAGCCCCTGGCAGGGGATGGTTGCGGGCTACACCTTC.

V gene TRBV7-8 combines with J gene TRBJ1-3; tentatively, D is TRBD1 (6 bases). Trimming pared 5 bases from V and 3 bases from J, leaving 14 bases between. CDR3 length: 15 residues. Per germline, CDR1 SGHVS and CDR2 FQNEAQ. DNA for the CDR3: TGTGCCAGCAGCCTCAACAGGGCTCTTGGAAACACCATATATTTT. Encoded protein: CASSLNRALGNTIYF.

The chain recombines TRBV24-1 with TRBJ2-1; 10 bases fit TRBD2. V shed 4 bases and J 0 bases; nucleotides not matched to a gene: 2. The CDR3 length is 16 residues. Germline CDR1 and CDR2: KGHDR and SFDVKD. CDR3 coding DNA: TGTGCCACCAGTGACCAGCGGGGGGGCTCCTACAATGAGCAGTTCTTC. Translation: CATSDQRGGSYNEQFF.

In this sample, this clone turned up a few times. This rearrangement joins TRBV13 to TRBJ1-2; weak D call: TRBD1 (5 bases). With 0 bases removed from V and 8 bases from J, the gap between germline ends came to 16 bases. CDR1 PRHDT and CDR2 FYEKMQ come from the germline V gene (reference sequence). This CDR3 has 15 residues. The CDR3 DNA is TGTGCCAGCAGCTTAGGCCTCTGGGCAGGGCAAGGCTACACCTTC. It yields the protein CASSLGLWAGQGYTF.

The chain joins TRBV18 to TRBJ2-3; 9 bases agree with TRBD1. CDR1 KGHSH and CDR2 LQKENI come from the germline V gene. This CDR3 is 14 amino acids long. V lost 4 bases, J lost 3 bases, and 2 bases stayed unmatched. The CDR3 spells CASSLGTGTDTQYF. The DNA of the CDR3 is TGTGCCAGCTCACTTGGGACAGGGACAGATACGCAGTATTTT. The whole variable domain, remainder taken from reference TRBV18 and TRBJ2-3, is NAGVMQNPRHLVRRRGQEARLRCSPMKGHSHVYWYRQLPEEGLKFMVYLQKENIIDESGMPKERFSAEFPKEGPSILRIQQVVRGDSAAYFCASSLGTGTDTQYFGPGTRLTVL.

The rearrangement joins TRBV7-8 to TRBJ2-2; 10 bases agree with TRBD2. The CDR3 has 15 amino acids. CDR1 is SGHVS, CDR2 FQNEAQ, per germline. V was pared by 3 bases and J by 3 bases, with 1 base of the junction left unmatched. The CDR3 is CASSFGTSDTGELFF. CDR3 bases: TGTGCCAGCAGCTTCGGGACTAGCGACACCGGGGAGCTGTTTTTT.

The chain combines TRBV6-5 with TRBJ2-7, with 8 bases aligning to TRBD1. The germline gives CDR1 MNHEY, CDR2 SVGAGI. The junction had 7 bases not matched to a gene; V was cut back by 6 bases and J by 0 bases. The CDR3 sequence is 15 residues long. CDR3 residues: CASSPGQVLSYEQYF. In nucleotides, the CDR3 is TGTGCCAGCAGCCCGGGACAGGTTCTCTCCTACGAGCAGTACTTC.

This chain joins TRBV5-1 and TRBJ1-1; D remains unclear. Germline V CDR1 and CDR2: SGHRS, YFSETQ. V gave up 5 bases and J gave up 0 bases, with 8 bases separating them. The length of the CDR3 is 13 residues. As DNA, the CDR3 is TGCGCCAGCAGTACGGGGATGAACACTGAAGCTTTCTTT. Amino acids: CASSTGMNTEAFF.

This clone was seen a single time. The chain carries TRBV2 and TRBJ2-1; TRBD2 matches at 8 bases. CDR3 length equals 12 residues. J gave up 10 bases and V 11 bases, and 10 bases lay outside the gene matches. CDR1 and CDR2 (germline): SNHLY, FYNNEI. The CDR3 here is CAGRAGGGEQFF. For the CDR3, the DNA is TGTGCCGGACGCGCGGGGGGTGGCGAGCAGTTCTTC.

V gene TRBV7-9 combines with J gene TRBJ1-2; tentatively, D is TRBD1 (5 bases). Per the germline V gene, CDR1 is SEHNR and CDR2 is FQNEAQ (reference sequence). Trimming pared 1 base from V and 12 bases from J, leaving 12 bases between. The CDR3 runs to 12 residues. CDR3 residues: CASSLVLGGNTF. The CDR3 DNA reads as TGTGCCAGCAGCTTAGTGTTGGGGGGGAACACCTTC. Supplemented by reference TRBV7-9 and TRBJ1-2, the full variable domain reads DTGVSQNPRHKITKRGQNVTFRCDPISEHNRLYWYRQTLGQGPEFLTYFQNEAQLEKSRLLSDRFSAERPKGSFSTLEIQRTEQGDSAMYLCASSLVLGGNTFGSGTRLTVV.

This chain links TRBV7-2 with TRBJ2-3; TRBD2 matches 11 bases. CDR1 and CDR2 (germline): SGHTA, FQGNSA. The junction had 7 bases not matched to a gene; V was cut back by 5 bases and J by 3 bases. This CDR3 is built from 16 residues. The CDR3 sequence is CASSVQTSGITDTQYF. The CDR3 DNA reads as TGTGCCAGCAGCGTACAGACTAGCGGGATTACAGATACGCAGTATTTT.

This rearrangement joins TRBV30 to TRBJ2-3; 8 bases match TRBD1. There are 14 residues in the CDR3. The ends lost 2 bases at V and 2 bases at J; junction bases unmatched: 3. In germline, CDR1 is GTSNPN, CDR2 SVGIG (reference sequence). The CDR3 reads CAWSQGALTDTQYF. Here the CDR3 DNA reads TGTGCCTGGAGTCAGGGGGCGCTCACAGATACGCAGTATTTT.

This chain joins TRBV4-1 and TRBJ2-7; 8 positions match TRBD2. From germline, CDR1 is MGHRA and CDR2 YSYEKL. V lost 0 bases and J lost 7; bases outside the gene matches: 11. The CDR3 has 16 amino acids. CDR3 DNA: TGCGCCAGCAGCCAAGAGCCCAGCGGGGGCCTTCGGGAGCAGTACTTC. It is translated as CASSQEPSGGLREQYF.

This chain links TRBV5-1 with TRBJ2-7; the match to TRBD1 covers 10 bases. CDR3 size: 14 residues. V lost 4 bases, J lost 3 bases, and 4 bases stayed unmatched. Germline V gene lookup returns CDR1 SGHRS and CDR2 YFSETQ. CDR3 loop: CASSPGDRGYEQYF. CDR3 nucleotide sequence: TGCGCCAGCAGCCCCGGGGACAGGGGCTACGAGCAGTACTTC.

The chain carries TRBV7-2 and TRBJ1-5; 8 bases fit TRBD1. V gave up 1 base and J gave up 2 bases; unmatched junction bases: 7. Germline assignment: CDR1 SGHTA and CDR2 FQGNSA. This CDR3 comprises 17 residues. The DNA for the CDR3 is TGTGCCAGCAGCTTAGACGGGACAGGCCGGGGCAATCAGCCCCAGCATTTT. This codes for CASSLDGTGRGNQPQHF.